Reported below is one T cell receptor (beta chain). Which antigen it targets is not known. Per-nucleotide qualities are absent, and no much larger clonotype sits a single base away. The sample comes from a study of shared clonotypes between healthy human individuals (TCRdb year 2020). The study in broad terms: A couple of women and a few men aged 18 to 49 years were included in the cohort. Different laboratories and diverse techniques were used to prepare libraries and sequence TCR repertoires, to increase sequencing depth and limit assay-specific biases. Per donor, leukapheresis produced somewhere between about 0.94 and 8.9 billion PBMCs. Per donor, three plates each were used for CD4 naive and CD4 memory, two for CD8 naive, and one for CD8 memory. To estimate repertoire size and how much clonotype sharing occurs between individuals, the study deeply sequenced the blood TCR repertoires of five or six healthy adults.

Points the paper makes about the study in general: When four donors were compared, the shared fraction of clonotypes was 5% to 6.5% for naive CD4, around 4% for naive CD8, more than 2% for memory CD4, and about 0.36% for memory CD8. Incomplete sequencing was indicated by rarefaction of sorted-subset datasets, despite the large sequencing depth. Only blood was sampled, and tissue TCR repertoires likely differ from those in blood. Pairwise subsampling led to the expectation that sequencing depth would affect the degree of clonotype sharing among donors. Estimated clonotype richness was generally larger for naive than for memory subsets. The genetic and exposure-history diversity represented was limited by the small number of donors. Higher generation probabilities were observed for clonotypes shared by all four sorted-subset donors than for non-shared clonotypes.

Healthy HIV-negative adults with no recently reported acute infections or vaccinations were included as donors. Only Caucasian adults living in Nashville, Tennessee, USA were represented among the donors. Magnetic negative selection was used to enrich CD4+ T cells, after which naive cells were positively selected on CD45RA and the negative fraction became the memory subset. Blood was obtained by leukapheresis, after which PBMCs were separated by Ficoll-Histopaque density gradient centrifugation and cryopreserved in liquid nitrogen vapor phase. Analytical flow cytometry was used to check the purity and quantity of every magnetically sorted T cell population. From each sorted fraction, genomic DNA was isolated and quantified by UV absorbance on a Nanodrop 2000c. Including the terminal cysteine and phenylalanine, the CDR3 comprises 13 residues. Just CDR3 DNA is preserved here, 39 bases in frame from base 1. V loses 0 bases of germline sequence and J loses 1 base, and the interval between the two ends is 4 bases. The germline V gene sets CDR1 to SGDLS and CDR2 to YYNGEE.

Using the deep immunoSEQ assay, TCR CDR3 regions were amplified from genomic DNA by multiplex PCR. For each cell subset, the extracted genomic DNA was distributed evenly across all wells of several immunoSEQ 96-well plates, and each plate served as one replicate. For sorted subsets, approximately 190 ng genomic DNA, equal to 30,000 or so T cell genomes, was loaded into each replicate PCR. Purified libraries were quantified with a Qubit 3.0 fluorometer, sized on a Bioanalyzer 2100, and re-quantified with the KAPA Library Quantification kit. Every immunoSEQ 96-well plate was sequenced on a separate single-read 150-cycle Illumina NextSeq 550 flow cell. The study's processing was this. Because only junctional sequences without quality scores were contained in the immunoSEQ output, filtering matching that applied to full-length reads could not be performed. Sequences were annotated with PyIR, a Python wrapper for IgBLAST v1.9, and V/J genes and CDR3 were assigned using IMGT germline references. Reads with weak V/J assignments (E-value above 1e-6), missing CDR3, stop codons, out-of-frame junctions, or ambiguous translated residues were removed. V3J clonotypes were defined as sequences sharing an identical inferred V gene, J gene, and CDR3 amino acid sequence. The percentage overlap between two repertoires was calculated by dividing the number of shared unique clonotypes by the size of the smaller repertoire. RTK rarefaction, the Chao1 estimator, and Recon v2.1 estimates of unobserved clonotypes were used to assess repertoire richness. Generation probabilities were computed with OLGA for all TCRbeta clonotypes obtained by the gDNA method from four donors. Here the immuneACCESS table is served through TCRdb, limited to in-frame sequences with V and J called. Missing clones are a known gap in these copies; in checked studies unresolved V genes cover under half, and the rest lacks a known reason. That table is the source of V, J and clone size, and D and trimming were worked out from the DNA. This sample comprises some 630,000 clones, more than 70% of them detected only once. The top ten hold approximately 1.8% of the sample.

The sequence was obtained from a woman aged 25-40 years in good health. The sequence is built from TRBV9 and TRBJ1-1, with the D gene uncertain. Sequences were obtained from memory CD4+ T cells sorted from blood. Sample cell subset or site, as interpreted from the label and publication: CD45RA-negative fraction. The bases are TGTGCCAGCAGCGTAGAACAGAACACTGAAGCTTTCTTT. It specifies CASSVEQNTEAFF.